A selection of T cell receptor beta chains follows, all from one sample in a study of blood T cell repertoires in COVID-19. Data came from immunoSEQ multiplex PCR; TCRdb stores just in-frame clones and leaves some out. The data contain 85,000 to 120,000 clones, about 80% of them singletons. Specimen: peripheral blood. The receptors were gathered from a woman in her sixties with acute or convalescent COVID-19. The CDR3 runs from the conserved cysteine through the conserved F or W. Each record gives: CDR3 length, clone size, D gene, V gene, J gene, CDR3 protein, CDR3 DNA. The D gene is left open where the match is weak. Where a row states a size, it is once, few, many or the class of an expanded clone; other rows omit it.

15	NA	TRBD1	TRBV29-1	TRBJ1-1	CSVEDPRGHRTEAFF	TGCAGCGTTGAAGATCCAAGGGGGCATCGGACTGAAGCTTTCTTT
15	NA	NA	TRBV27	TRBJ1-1	CASTRAPLGFSEAFF	TGTGCCAGCACTCGCGCCCCCCTCGGGTTCAGTGAAGCTTTCTTT
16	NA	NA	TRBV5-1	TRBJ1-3	CASSSDSNQYGNTIYF	TGCGCCAGCAGCAGCGACAGTAATCAGTACGGAAACACCATATATTTT
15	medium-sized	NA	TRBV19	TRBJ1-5	CASSIRGRAGGLEHF	TGTGCCAGTAGTATACGAGGCCGGGCGGGCGGCCTTGAGCATTTT
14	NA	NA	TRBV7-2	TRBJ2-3	CASSLASRTDTQYF	TGTGCCAGCAGCTTAGCTAGCCGCACAGATACGCAGTATTTT
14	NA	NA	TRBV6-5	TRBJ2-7	CASSYKYTNYEQYF	TGTGCCAGCAGTTACAAATACACCAACTACGAGCAGTACTTC
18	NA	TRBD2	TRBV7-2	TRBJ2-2	CASSYQGLAGGLTGELFF	TGTGCCAGCAGCTACCAGGGACTAGCGGGAGGTCTCACCGGGGAGCTGTTTTTT
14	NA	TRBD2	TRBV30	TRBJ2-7	CAWMLAGKSYEQYF	TGTGCCTGGATGCTAGCGGGAAAGTCATACGAGCAGTACTTC
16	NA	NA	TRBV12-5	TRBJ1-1	CASGLSRGSMNTEAFF	TGTGCTAGTGGTTTGTCCCGGGGGTCCATGAACACTGAAGCTTTCTTT
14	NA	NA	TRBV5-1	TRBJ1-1	CASSLYGRSREAFF	TGCGCCAGCAGCTTGTATGGAAGGAGCCGTGAAGCTTTCTTT
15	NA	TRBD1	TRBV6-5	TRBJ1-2	CASSSGGQGAYGYTF	TGTGCCAGCAGTTCAGGGGGACAGGGGGCTTATGGCTACACCTTC
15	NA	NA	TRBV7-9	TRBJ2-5	CASTGRGFVQETQYF	TGTGCCAGCACGGGCAGGGGTTTTGTCCAAGAGACCCAGTACTTC
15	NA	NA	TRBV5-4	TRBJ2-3	CASSLARGSTDTQYF	TGTGCCAGCAGCTTGGCCCGAGGTAGCACAGATACGCAGTATTTT
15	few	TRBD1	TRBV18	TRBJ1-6	CASSEAGTGDSPLHF	TGTGCCAGCTCTGAAGCAGGGACAGGGGACTCACCCCTCCACTTT
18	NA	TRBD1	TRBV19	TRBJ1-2	CASSIDLVRGRGGYGYTF	TGTGCCAGTAGTATAGATCTGGTCAGGGGGCGAGGCGGCTATGGCTACACCTTC
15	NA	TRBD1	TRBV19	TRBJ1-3	CASSSGTVPGNTIYF	TGTGCCAGTAGTTCCGGGACAGTCCCAGGAAACACCATATATTTT
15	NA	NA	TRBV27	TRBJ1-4	CASSRSAATNEKLFF	TGTGCCAGCAGTCGAAGCGCTGCAACTAATGAAAAACTGTTTTTT
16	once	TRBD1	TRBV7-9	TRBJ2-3	CASSLSRDSPTDTQYF	TGTGCCAGCAGCTTGAGCCGGGACAGCCCCACAGATACGCAGTATTTT
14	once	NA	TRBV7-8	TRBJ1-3	CASRIQGSGNTIYF	TGTGCCAGCAGGATTCAGGGGTCTGGAAACACCATATATTTT
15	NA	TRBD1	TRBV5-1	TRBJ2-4	CASSSRQGAKNIQYF	TGCGCCAGCAGCAGCCGACAGGGGGCCAAAAACATTCAGTACTTC
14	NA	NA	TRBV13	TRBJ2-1	CASSEIAFSNEQFF	TGTGCCAGCAGCGAGATAGCGTTTTCCAATGAGCAGTTCTTC
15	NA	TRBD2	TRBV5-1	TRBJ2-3	CASSRTAGGSDTQYF	TGCGCCAGCAGCCGTACTGCGGGGGGTTCAGATACGCAGTATTTT
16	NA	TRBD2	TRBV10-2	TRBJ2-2	CASRVEAGENTGELFF	TGCGCCAGCAGAGTTGAAGCGGGGGAGAACACCGGGGAGCTGTTTTTT
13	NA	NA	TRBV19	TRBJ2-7	CASSTQQAYEQYF	TGTGCCAGTAGTACCCAACAGGCCTACGAGCAGTACTTC
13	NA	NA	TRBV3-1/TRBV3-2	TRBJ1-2	CASSQAVNYGYTF	TGTGCCAGCAGCCAAGCAGTTAACTATGGCTACACCTTC
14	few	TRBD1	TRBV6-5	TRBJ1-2	CASAPSGGHYGYTF	TGTGCCAGCGCCCCCTCAGGGGGCCACTATGGCTACACCTTC
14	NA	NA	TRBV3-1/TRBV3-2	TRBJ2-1	CASSQRGRYNEQFF	TGTGCCAGCAGCCAAAGGGGCAGATACAATGAGCAGTTCTTC
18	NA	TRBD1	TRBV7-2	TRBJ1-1	CASSYPGTGGRRNTEAFF	TGTGCCAGCAGCTATCCCGGGACAGGGGGCCGACGAAACACTGAAGCTTTCTTT
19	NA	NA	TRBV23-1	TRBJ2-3	CASSLDGSGVTGRTDTQYF	TGCGCCAGCAGCCTAGACGGATCGGGGGTGACTGGCCGCACAGATACGCAGTATTTT
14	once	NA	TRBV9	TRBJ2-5	CASSVGPGSETQYF	TGTGCCAGCAGCGTAGGCCCGGGGTCGGAGACCCAGTACTTC
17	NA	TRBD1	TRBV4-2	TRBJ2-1	CASSPQLGRGLYNEQFF	TGTGCCAGCAGCCCCCAATTGGGCAGGGGGCTCTACAATGAGCAGTTCTTC
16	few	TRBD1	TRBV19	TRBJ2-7	CASSIDGGTGGREQYF	TGTGCCAGTAGTATAGACGGGGGGACAGGGGGTCGCGAGCAGTACTTC
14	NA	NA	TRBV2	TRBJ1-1	CASSEILQGTEAFF	TGTGCCAGCAGTGAAATTTTGCAGGGCACTGAAGCTTTCTTT
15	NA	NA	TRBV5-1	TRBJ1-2	CASSFIQGSNYGYTF	TGCGCCAGCAGCTTCATACAGGGTTCTAACTATGGCTACACCTTC
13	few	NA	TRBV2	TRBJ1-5	CASSPQSRQPQHF	TGTGCCAGCAGTCCCCAGTCCCGACAGCCCCAGCATTTT
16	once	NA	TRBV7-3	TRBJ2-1	CASSSVGGPERNEQFF	TGTGCCAGCAGCTCCGTCGGGGGGCCCGAGAGGAATGAGCAGTTCTTC
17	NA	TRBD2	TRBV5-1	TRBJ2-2	CASSLISGGTRTGELFF	TGCGCCAGCAGCTTAATTAGCGGGGGCACGAGGACCGGGGAGCTGTTTTTT
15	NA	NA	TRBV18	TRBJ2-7	CASSPAADFSYEQYF	TGTGCCAGCTCACCAGCCGCGGACTTCTCCTACGAGCAGTACTTC
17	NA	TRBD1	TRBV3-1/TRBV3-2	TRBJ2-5	CASSQTTGVVGEETQYF	TGTGCCAGCAGCCAAACTACAGGGGTAGTGGGGGAAGAGACCCAGTACTTC
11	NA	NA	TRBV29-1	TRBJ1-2	CSVDWQRGYTF	TGCAGCGTTGATTGGCAACGCGGCTACACCTTC
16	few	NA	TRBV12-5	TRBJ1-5	CASGLVQGGEEQPQHF	TGTGCTAGTGGTTTGGTACAAGGGGGGGAGGAACAGCCCCAGCATTTT
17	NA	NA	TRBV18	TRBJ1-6	CASSPQQDSSYNSPLHF	TGTGCCAGCTCACCACAACAGGACAGCTCCTATAATTCACCCCTCCACTTT
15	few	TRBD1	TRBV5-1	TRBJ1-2	CASSLGSDRAHGYTF	TGCGCCAGCAGCTTGGGGTCGGACAGGGCCCATGGCTACACCTTC
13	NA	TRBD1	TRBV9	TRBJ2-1	CASSLTGGDEQFF	TGTGCCAGCAGCCTTACAGGGGGCGATGAGCAGTTCTTC
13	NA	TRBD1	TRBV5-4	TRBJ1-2	CASSSTGGYGYTF	TGTGCCAGCAGCTCGACAGGGGGCTATGGCTACACCTTC
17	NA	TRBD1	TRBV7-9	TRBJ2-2	CASSLGPGQGNTGELFF	TGTGCCAGCAGCTTAGGACCGGGACAGGGGAACACCGGGGAGCTGTTTTTT
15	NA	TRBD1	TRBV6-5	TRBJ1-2	CASSYSRGRGYGYTF	TGTGCCAGCAGTTACTCTAGGGGGCGAGGGTATGGCTACACCTTC
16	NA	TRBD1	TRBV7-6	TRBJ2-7	CASSLGTGPEGYEQYF	TGTGCCAGCAGCTTGGGGACAGGGCCGGAAGGCTACGAGCAGTACTTC